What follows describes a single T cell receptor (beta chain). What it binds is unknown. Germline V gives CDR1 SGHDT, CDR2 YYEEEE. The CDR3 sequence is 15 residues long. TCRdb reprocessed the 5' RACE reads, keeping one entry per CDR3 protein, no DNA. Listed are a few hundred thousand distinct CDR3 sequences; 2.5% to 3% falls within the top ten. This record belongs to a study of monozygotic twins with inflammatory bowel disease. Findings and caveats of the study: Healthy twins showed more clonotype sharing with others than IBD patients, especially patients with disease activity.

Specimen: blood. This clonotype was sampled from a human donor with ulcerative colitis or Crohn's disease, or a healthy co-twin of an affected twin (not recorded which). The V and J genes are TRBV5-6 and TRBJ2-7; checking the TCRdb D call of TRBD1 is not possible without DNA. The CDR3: CASSSRTGGWDEQYF.